These 4 T cell receptor beta chains were sequenced from one sample in a study of tumor and adjacent non-tumor tissue in lung cancer. The template was RNA from unsorted bulk tissue. Three rounds of nested PCR, following a modified ARM-PCR protocol, produced the TCRbeta library. TCRdb re-analysed the multiplex PCR reads in MiXCR, keeping a single row per CDR3 protein. The sample contains fewer than 150,000 distinct CDR3 sequences, around 67% of which appear only once. Sequencing used lung tumor tissue. The receptors derive from a man in his 60s with small cell lung cancer.

The chain joins TRBV29-1 to TRBJ1-2; D is perhaps TRBD1 (5 bases). The CDR3 totals 13 residues. Germline V gene lookup returns CDR1 SQVTM and CDR2 ANQGSEA. V was clipped by 4 bases and J by 11 bases, with 20 bases between them. This CDR3 reads CSVGPARVRGYTF. In DNA, the CDR3 is TGCAGCGTTGGCCCGGCCAGGGTTAGGGGTTACACCTTC.

Points on this clonotype: As the CDR3 is not closed by the conserved phenylalanine or tryptophan, this likely results from a read error. The gene calls are TRBV6-5 and TRBJ1-5; a weak D match, TRBD1 (6 bases). V was shortened by 5 bases and J by 5 bases, with 10 bases between the two germline ends. CDR3 length: 13 amino acids. Germline CDR1 is MNHEY and CDR2 is SVGAGI. This CDR3 is CASSGGRDQPQHY. The CDR3, as DNA: TGTGCCAGCAGTGGGGGGCGGGATCAGCCCCAGCATTAT.

Of note for this clonotype: This likely comes from a read error, as the CDR3 has no conserved phenylalanine or tryptophan at its end. The CDR3 coding sequence is TGTGCCAGCAACCCTGGGACTAGCGGGAGGGCCATAAACATCGGGGAGCTGTTTTTG. This encodes CASNPGTSGRAINIGELFL. The rearrangement joins TRBV11-2 to TRBJ2-2; 16 bases match TRBD2. Per the germline V gene, CDR1 is SGHAT and CDR2 is FQNNGV. This CDR3 has 19 residues.

On this clonotype itself: Mismatch with germline at one junction end may stem from a read error. The DNA for the CDR3 is TGCATCGTTGGACAGGCTGGAAACACCATATATTTT. It translates to CIVGQAGNTIYF. This chain uses TRBV29-1 with TRBJ1-3; 7 nucleotides align to TRBD1. Germline loops: CDR1 SQVTM, CDR2 ANQGSEA. The CDR3 runs to 12 residues. The whole variable domain, filled in from reference TRBV29-1 and TRBJ1-3, reads SAVISQKPSRDICQRGTSLTIQCQVDSQVTMMFWYRQQPGQSLTLIATANQGSEATYESGFVIDKFPISRPNLTFSTLTVSNMSPEDSSIYLCIVGQAGNTIYFGEGSWLTVV.